This T cell receptor (beta chain) is drawn from a study of response to subunit inactivated influenza vaccine. Broader study findings: Every seasonal influenza vaccination brings in few new T cells, the authors suggested.

TCRdb analysed the RT-PCR reads with MiXCR anew, one entry per CDR3 protein. The sample records 650,000 or so distinct CDR3 sequences, about 15% being singletons. About this clonotype itself: Antigen specificity is unknown.

This CDR3 is 17 amino acids long. Germline V gives CDR1 ENHRY, CDR2 SYGVKD. After removal of 0 bases from V and 9 bases from J, the junction contained 5 bases not matched to a gene. Sequences were derived from PBMCs from blood, sampled around 15 days before vaccination. The rearrangement links TRBV10-3 to TRBJ2-1, with 16 bases matching TRBD2. The receptor comes from a man in his forties or fifties who received an inactivated influenza vaccine. In nucleotides, the CDR3 is TGTGCCATCAGTGAGTCTGGGACTAGCGGGAGGGCCCGTGAGCAGTTCTTC. Its protein product is CAISESGTSGRAREQFF.